This TCR beta chain was documented in a study of tumor and adjacent non-tumor tissue in lung cancer. Study overall: Aged about 31 to 80 years, patients included more than nine men and about 5 women with stage I to III disease.

A modified ARM-PCR protocol with three rounds of nested PCR amplified TCRbeta. TCRdb called the multiplex PCR reads again in MiXCR, with one record for every CDR3 protein. Of fewer than 100,000 distinct CDR3 sequences detected, 65% to 85% appear once; the ten largest clones hold about half. This clonotype was detected only once. The germline V gene has CDR1 SEHNR and CDR2 FQNEAQ (reference sequence). The V and J ends lost 3 bases and 2 bases respectively, with 14 bases between them. The CDR3 contains 16 residues. This sample's RNA came from whole unsorted tissue. More than 3 cm separated this lung sample from the edge of the tumor.

This chain uses TRBV7-9 with TRBJ1-5; unclear D gene. This clonotype was obtained from a man in his fifties or sixties with non-small cell lung cancer. What was sequenced was distant non-tumor lung tissue. The CDR3 region has the DNA TGTGCCAGCAGCTTCAATGGGGTTGGGGGCAATCAGCCCCAGCATTTT. Translated: CASSFNGVGGNQPQHF.